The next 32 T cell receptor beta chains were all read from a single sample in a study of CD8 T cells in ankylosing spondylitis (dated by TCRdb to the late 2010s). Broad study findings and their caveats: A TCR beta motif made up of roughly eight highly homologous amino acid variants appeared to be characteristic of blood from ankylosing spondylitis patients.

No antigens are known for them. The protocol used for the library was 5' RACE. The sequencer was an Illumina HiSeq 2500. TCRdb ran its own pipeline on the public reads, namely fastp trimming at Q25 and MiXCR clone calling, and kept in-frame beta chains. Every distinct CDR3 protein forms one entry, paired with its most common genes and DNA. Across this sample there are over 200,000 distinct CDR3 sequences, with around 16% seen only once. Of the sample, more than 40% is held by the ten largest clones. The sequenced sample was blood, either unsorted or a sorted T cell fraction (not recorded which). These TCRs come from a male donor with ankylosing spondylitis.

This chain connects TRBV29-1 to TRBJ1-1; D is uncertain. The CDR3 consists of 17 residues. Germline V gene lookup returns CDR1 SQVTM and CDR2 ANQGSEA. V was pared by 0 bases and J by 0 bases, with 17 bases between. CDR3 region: CSVEDRSLGTLNTEAFF. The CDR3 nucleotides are TGCAGCGTTGAAGATCGCAGCCTAGGCACCTTGAACACTGAAGCTTTCTTT. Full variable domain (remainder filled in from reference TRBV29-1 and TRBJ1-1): SAVISQKPSRDICQRGTSLTIQCQVDSQVTMMFWYRQQPGQSLTLIATANQGSEATYESGFVIDKFPISRPNLTFSTLTVSNMSPEDSSIYLCSVEDRSLGTLNTEAFFGQGTRLTVV.

CDR3 sequence reads: CASSHSSGQGYEQYF. In DNA form, the CDR3 reads TGTGCCAGCAGCCACAGCTCGGGACAGGGGTACGAGCAGTACTTC. The chain has TRBV5-5 and TRBJ2-7, with 10 bases fitting TRBD1. The V and J ends lost 4 bases and 4 bases, in that order; junction bases with no gene match: 8. This CDR3 has 15 amino acids. CDR1 is SGHKS, CDR2 YYEKEE, per germline (reference sequence).

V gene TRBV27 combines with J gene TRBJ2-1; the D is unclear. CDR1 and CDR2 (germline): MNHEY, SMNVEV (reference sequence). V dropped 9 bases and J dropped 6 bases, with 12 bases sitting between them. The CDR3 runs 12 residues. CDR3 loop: CASWFWGNEQFF. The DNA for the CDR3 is TGTGCCAGTTGGTTTTGGGGCAATGAGCAGTTCTTC.

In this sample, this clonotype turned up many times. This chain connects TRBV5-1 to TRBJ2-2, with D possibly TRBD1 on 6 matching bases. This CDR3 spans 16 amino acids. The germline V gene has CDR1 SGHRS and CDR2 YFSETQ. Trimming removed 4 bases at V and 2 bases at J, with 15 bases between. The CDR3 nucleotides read TGCGCCAGCAGCCTGGGGGCCAGGCCAAACACCGGGGAGCTGTTTTTT. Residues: CASSLGARPNTGELFF.

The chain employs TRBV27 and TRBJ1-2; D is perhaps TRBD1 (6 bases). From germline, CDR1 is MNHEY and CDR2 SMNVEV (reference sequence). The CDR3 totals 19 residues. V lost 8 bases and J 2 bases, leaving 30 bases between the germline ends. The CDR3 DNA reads TGTGCCAGCTCACCCCTGGCCCAGGGGTCGCGGTCAGGCAACTATGGCTACACCTTC. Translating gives CASSPLAQGSRSGNYGYTF.

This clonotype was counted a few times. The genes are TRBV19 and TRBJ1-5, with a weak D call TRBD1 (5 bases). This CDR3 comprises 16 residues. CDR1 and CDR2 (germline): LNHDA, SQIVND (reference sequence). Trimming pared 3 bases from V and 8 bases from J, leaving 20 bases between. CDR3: CASSIADTLASEPQHF. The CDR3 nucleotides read TGTGCCAGTAGTATTGCGGACACCTTGGCCAGTGAGCCCCAGCATTTT.

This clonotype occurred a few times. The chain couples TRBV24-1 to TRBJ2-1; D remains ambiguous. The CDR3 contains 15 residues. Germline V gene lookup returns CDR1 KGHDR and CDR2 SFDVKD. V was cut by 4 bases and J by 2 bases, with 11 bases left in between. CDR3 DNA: TGTGCCACCAGTGACCTGAAAGGAACCTACAATGAGCAGTTCTTC. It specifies CATSDLKGTYNEQFF.

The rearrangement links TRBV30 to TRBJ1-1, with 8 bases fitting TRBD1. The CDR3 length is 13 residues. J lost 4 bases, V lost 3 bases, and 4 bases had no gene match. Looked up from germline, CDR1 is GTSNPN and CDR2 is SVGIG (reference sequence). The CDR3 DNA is TGTGCCTGGAGCGGGACAGGACCCACTGAAGCTTTCTTT. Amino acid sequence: CAWSGTGPTEAFF.

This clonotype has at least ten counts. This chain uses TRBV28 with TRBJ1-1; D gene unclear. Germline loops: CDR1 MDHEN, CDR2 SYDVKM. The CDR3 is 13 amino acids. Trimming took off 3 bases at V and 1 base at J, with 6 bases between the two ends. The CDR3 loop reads CASSFAKNTEAFF. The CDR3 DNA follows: TGTGCCAGCAGTTTCGCAAAGAACACTGAAGCTTTCTTT.

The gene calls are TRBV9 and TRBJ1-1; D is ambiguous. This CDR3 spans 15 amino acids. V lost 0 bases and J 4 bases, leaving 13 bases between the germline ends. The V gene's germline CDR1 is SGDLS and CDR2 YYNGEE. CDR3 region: CASSVGKGRSTEAFF. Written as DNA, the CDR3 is TGTGCCAGCAGCGTAGGGAAAGGACGGAGCACTGAAGCTTTCTTT.

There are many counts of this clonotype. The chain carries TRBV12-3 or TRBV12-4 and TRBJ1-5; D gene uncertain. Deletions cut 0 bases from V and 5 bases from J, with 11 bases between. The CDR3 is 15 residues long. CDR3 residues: CASSLAWAPDQPQHF. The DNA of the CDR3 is TGTGCCAGCAGTTTAGCCTGGGCTCCGGATCAGCCCCAGCATTTT.

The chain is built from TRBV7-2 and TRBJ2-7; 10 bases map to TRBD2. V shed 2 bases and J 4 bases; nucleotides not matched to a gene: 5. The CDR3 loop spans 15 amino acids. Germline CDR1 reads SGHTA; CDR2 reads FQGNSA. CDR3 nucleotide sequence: TGTGCCAGCAGCTTACTGACTAGCGGGTTTTACGAGCAGTACTTC. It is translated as CASSLLTSGFYEQYF.

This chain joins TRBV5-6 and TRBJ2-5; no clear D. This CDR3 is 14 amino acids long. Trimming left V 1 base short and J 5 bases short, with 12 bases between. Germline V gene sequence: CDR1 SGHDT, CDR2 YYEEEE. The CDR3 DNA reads TGTGCCAGCAGCTTGTACCAGAGTTGGGAGACCCAGTACTTC. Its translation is CASSLYQSWETQYF.

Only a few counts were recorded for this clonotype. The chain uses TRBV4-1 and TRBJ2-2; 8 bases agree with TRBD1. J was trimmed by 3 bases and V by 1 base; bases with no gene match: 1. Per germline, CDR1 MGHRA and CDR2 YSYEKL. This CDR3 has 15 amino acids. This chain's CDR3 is CASSQAQGDTGELFF. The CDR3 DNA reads TGCGCCAGCAGCCAAGCACAGGGGGACACCGGGGAGCTGTTTTTT.

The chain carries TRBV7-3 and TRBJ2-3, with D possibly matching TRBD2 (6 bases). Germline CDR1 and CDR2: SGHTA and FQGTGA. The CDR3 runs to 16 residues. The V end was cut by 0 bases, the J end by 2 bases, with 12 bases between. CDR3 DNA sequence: TGTGCCAGCAGCTTAACTTCGGGGGACCTCACAGATACGCAGTATTTT. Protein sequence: CASSLTSGDLTDTQYF.

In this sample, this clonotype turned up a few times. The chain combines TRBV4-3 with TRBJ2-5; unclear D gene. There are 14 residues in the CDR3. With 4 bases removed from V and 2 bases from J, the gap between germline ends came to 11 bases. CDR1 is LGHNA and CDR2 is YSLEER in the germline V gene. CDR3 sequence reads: CASSPLLGQETQYF. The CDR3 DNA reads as TGCGCCAGCAGCCCGCTGTTGGGGCAAGAGACCCAGTACTTC.

This chain's CDR3 is CSASMGTGDYNEQFF. The DNA of the CDR3 is TGCAGTGCTAGTATGGGGACAGGAGACTACAATGAGCAGTTCTTC. The chain links TRBV20-1 to TRBJ2-1; 8 nucleotides align to TRBD1. Germline assignment: CDR1 DFQATT and CDR2 SNEGSKA (reference sequence). Trimming removed 3 bases from V and 3 bases from J; junction bases left unmatched: 7. There are 15 residues in the CDR3.

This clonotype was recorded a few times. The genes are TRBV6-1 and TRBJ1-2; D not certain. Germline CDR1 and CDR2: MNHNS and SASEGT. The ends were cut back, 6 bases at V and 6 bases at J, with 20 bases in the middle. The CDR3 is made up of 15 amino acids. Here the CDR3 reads CASRSIQGFADGYTF. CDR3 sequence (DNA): TGTGCCAGCAGAAGCATTCAAGGATTTGCGGATGGCTACACCTTC.

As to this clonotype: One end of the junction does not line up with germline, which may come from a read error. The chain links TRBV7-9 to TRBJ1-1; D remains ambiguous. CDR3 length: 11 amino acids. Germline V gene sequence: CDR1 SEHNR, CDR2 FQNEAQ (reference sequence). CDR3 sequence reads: CASRLGIEAFF. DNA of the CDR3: TGTGCCAGCAGATTAGGAATTGAAGCTTTCTTT. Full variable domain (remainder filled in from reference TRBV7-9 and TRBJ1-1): DTGVSQNPRHKITKRGQNVTFRCDPISEHNRLYWYRQTLGQGPEFLTYFQNEAQLEKSRLLSDRFSAERPKGSFSTLEIQRTEQGDSAMYLCASRLGIEAFFGQGTRLTVV.

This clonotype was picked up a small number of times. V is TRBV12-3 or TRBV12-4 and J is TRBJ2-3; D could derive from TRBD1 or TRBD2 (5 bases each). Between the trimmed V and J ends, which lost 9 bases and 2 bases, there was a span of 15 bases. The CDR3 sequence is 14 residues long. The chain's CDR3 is CASLWGRDTDTQYF. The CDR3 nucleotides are TGTGCCAGTCTTTGGGGACGGGACACAGATACGCAGTATTTT.

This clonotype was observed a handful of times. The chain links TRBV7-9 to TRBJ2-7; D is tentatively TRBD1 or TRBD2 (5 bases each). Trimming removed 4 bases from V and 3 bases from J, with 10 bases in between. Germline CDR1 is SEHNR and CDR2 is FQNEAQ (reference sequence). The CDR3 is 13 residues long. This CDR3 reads CASSSRDGYEQYF. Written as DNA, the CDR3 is TGTGCCAGCAGCTCCAGGGACGGCTACGAGCAGTACTTC.

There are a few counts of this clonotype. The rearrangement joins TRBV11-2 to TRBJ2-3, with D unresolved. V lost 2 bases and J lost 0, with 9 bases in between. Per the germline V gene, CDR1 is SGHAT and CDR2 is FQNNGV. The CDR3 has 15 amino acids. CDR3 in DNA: TGTGCCAGCAGCTTAACCCCTGACAGCACAGATACGCAGTATTTT. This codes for CASSLTPDSTDTQYF.

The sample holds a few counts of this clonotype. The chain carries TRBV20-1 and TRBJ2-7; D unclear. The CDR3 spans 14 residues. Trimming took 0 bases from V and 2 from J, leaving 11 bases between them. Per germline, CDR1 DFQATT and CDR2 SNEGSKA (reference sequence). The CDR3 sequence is CSARDLTATYEQYF. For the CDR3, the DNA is TGCAGTGCTAGAGATCTAACGGCTACCTACGAGCAGTACTTC.

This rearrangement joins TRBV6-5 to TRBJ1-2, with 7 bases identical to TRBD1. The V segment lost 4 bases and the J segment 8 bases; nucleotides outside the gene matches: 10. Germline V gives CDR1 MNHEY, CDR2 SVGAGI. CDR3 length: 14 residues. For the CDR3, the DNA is TGTGCCAGCAGTTGGGGGACAGCCCTTGGCGGCTACACCTTC. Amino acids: CASSWGTALGGYTF.

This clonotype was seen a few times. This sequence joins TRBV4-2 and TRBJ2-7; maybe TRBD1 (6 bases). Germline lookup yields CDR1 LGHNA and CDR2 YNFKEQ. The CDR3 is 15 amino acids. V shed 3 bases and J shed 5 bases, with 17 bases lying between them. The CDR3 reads CASSQENREIDEQYF. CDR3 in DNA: TGTGCCAGCAGCCAGGAAAACAGGGAGATCGACGAGCAGTACTTC.

The CDR3 spells CASSLGHNTEAFF. In DNA form, the CDR3 reads TGCGCCAGCAGCTTGGGGCACAACACTGAAGCTTTCTTT. The chain links TRBV5-1 to TRBJ1-1; D is uncertain. The ends were cut back, 0 bases at V and 2 bases at J, with 5 bases in the middle. CDR3 length: 13 residues. From germline, CDR1 is SGHRS and CDR2 YFSETQ.

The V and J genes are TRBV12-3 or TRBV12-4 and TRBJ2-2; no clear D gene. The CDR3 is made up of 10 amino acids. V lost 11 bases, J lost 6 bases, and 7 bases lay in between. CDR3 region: CAAKAGELFF. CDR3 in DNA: TGTGCCGCCAAGGCCGGGGAGCTGTTTTTT.

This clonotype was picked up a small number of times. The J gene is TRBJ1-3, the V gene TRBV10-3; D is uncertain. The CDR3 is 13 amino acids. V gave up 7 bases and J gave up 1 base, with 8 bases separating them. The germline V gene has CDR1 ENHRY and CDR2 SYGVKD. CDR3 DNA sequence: TGTGCCATCATGGGAGGATCTGGAAACACCATATATTTT. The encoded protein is CAIMGGSGNTIYF.

This CDR3 reads CASSLRDREDTQYF. CDR3 DNA sequence: TGTGCCAGCAGCTTAAGGGACAGGGAAGATACGCAGTATTTT. The chain joins TRBV7-9 to TRBJ2-3, with 9 bases lining up with TRBD1. J was trimmed by 5 bases and V by 2 bases; bases with no gene match: 2. The CDR3 covers 14 residues. From germline, CDR1 is SEHNR and CDR2 FQNEAQ (reference sequence).

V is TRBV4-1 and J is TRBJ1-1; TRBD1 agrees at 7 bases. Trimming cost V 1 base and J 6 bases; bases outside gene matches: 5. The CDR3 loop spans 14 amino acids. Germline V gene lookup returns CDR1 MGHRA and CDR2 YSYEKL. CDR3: CASSQGSGTAEAFF. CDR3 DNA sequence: TGCGCCAGCAGCCAAGGGTCCGGGACAGCTGAAGCTTTCTTT.

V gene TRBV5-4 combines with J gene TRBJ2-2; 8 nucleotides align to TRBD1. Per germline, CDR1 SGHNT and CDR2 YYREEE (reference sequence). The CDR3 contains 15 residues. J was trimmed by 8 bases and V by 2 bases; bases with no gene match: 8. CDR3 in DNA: TGTGCCAGCAGCTTTACAGGGGGGCGTTTGGGGGAGCTGTTTTTT. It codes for CASSFTGGRLGELFF.

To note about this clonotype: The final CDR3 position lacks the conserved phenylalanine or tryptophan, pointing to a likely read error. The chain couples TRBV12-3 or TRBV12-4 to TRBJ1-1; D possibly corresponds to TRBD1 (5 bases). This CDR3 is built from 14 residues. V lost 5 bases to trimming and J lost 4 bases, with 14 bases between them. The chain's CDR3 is CASSRQSSGTEAFL. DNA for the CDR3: TGTGCCAGCAGTCGACAGTCCTCCGGCACTGAAGCTTTCTTA.